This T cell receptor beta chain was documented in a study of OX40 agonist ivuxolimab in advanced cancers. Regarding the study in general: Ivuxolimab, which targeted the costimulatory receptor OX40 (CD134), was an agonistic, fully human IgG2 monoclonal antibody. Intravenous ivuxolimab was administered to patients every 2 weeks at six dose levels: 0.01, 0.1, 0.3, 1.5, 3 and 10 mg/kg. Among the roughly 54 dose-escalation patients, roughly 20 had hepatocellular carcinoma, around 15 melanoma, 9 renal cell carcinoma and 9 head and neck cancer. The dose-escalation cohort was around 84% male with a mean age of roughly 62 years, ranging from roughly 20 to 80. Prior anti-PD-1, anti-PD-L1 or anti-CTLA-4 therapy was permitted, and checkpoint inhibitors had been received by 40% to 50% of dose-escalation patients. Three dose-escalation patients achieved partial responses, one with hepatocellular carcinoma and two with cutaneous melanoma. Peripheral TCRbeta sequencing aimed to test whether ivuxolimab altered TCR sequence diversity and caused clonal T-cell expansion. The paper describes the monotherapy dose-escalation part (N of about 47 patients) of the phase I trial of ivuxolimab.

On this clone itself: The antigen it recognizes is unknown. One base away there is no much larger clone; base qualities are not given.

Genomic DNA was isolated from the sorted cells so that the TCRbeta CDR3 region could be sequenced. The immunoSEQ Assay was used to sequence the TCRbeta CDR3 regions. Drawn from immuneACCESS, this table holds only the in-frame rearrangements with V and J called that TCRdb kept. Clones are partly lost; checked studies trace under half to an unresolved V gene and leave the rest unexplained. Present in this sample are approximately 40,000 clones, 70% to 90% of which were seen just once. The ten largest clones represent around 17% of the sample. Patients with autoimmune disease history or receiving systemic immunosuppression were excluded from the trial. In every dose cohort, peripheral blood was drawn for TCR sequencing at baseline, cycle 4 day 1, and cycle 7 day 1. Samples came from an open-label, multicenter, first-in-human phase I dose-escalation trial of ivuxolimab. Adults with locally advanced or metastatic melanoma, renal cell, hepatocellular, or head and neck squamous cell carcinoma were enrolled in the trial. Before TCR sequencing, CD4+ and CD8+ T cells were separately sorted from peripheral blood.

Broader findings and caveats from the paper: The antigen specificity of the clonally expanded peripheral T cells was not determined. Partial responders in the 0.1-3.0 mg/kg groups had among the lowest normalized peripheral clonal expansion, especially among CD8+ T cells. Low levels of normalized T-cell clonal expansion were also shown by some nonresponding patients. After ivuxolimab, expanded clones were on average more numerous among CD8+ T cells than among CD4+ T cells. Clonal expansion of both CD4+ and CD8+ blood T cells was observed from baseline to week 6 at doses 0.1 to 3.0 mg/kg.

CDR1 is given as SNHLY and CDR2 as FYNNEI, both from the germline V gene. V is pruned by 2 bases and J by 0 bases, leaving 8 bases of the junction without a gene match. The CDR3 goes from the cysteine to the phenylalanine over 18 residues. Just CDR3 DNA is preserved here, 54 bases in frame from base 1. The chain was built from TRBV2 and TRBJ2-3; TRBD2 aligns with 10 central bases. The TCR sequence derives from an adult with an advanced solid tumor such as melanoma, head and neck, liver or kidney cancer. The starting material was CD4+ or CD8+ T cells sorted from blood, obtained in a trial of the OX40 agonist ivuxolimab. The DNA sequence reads TGTGCCAGCAGTGAATGGCTAGCGGGGGAAACTAGCACAGATACGCAGTATTTT. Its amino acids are CASSEWLAGETSTDTQYF. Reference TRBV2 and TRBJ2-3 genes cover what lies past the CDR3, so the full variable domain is EPEVTQTPSHQVTQMGQEVILRCVPISNHLYFYWYRQILGQKVEFLVSFYNNEISEKSEIFDDQFSVERPDGSNFTLKIRSTKLEDSAMYFCASSEWLAGETSTDTQYFGPGTRLTVL.